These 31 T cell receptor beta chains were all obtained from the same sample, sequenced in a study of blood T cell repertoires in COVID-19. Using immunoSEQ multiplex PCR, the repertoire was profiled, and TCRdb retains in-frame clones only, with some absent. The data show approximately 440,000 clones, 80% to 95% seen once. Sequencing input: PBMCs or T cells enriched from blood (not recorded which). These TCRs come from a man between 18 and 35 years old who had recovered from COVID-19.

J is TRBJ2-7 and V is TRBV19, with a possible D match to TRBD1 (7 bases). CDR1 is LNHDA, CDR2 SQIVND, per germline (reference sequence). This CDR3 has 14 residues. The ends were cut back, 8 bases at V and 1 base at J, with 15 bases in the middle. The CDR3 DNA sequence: TGTGCCAGTTCGATGACAGGGACTTCCTACGAGCAGTACTTC. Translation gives CASSMTGTSYEQYF.

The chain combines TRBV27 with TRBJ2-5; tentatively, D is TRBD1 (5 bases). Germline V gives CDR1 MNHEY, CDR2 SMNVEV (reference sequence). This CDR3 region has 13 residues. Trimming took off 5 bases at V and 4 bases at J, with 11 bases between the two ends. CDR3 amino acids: CASSPRQRETQYF. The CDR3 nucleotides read TGTGCCAGCAGTCCCCGACAGCGAGAGACCCAGTACTTC.

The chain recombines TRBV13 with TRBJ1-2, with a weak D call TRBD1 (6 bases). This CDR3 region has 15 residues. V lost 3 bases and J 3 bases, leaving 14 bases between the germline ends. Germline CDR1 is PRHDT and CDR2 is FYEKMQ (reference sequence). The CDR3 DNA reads TGTGCCAGCAGCTTGACAGGATCCGTCCACTATGGCTACACCTTC. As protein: CASSLTGSVHYGYTF.

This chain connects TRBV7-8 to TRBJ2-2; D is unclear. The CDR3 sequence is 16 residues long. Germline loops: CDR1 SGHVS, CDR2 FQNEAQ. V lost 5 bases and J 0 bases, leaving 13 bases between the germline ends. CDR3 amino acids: CASSPAAPPNTGELFF. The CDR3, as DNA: TGTGCCAGCAGCCCGGCGGCCCCTCCGAACACCGGGGAGCTGTTTTTT.

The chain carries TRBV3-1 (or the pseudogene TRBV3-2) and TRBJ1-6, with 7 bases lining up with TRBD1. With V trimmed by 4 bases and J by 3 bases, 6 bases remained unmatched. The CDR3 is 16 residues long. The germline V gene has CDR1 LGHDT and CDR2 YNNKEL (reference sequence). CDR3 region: CASSPPAGGYNSPLHF. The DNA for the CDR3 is TGTGCCAGCAGCCCACCTGCAGGGGGCTATAATTCACCCCTCCACTTT.

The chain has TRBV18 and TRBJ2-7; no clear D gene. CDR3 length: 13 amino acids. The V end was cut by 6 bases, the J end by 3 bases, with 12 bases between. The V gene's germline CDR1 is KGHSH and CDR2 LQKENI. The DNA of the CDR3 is TGTGCCAGCTCGCCCGACTCACACTACGAGCAGTACTTC. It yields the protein CASSPDSHYEQYF.

This CDR3 reads CASSIKSNYGYTF. In nucleotides, the CDR3 is TGTGCCAGCAGTATTAAATCTAACTATGGCTACACCTTC. This chain links TRBV2 with TRBJ1-2; no clear D gene. Between the trimmed V and J ends, which lost 5 bases and 0 bases, there was a span of 7 bases. CDR1 and CDR2 (germline): SNHLY, FYNNEI. CDR3 size: 13 residues.

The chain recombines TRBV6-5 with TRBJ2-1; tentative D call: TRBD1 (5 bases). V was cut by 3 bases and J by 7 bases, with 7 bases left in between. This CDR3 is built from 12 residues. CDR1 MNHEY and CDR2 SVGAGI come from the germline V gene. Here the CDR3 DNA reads TGTGCCAGCAGTTATGCAGGGAATGAGCAGTTCTTC. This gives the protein CASSYAGNEQFF.

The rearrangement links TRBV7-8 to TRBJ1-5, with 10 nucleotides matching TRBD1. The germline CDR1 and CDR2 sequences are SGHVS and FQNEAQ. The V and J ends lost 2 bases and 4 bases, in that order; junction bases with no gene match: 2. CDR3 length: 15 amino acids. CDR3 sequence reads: CASSLRDRGNQPQHF. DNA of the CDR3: TGTGCCAGCAGCTTAAGGGACAGGGGTAATCAGCCCCAGCATTTT.

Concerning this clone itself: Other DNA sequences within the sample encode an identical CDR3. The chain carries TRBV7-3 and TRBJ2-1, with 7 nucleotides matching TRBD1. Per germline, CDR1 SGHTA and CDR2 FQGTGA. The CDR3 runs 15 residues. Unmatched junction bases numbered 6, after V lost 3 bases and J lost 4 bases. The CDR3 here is CASSLRQGAYNEQFF. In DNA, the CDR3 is TGTGCCAGCAGCTTGCGACAGGGAGCTTACAATGAGCAGTTCTTC.

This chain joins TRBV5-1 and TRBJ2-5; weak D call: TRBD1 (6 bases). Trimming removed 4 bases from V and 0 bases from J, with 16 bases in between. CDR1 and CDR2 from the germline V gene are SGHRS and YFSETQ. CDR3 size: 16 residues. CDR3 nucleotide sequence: TGCGCCAGCAGCCAAGGGCGAGGGGGAGACCAAGAGACCCAGTACTTC. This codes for CASSQGRGGDQETQYF.

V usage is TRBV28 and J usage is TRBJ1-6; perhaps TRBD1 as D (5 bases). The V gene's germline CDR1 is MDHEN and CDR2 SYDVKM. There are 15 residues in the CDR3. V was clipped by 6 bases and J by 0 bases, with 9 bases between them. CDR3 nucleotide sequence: TGTGCCAGCAGGGGGGGATACTCCTATAATTCACCCCTCCACTTT. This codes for CASRGGYSYNSPLHF.

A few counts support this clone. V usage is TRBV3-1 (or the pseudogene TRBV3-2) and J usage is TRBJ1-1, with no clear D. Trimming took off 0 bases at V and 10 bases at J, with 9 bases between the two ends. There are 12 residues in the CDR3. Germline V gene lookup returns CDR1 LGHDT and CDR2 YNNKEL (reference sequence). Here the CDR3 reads CASSQDHPVAFF. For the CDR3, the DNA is TGTGCCAGCAGCCAAGATCACCCGGTAGCTTTCTTT.

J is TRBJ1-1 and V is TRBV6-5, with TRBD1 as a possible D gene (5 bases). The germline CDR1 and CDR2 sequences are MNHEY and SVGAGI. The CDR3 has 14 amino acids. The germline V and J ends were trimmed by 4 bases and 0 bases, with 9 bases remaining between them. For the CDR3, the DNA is TGTGCCAGCAGTTTGACAGAGTTGAACACTGAAGCTTTCTTT. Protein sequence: CASSLTELNTEAFF.

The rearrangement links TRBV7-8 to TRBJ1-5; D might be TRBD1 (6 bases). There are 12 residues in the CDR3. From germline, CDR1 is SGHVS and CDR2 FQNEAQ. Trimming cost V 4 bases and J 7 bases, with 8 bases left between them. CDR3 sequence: CASSSRGQPQHF. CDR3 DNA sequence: TGTGCCAGCAGCTCCAGGGGCCAGCCCCAGCATTTT.

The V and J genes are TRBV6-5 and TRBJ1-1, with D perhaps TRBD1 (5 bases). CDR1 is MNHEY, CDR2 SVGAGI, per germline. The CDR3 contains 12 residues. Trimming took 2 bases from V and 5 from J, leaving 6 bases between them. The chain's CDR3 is CASSYGQTEAFF. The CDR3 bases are TGTGCCAGCAGTTACGGACAAACTGAAGCTTTCTTT.

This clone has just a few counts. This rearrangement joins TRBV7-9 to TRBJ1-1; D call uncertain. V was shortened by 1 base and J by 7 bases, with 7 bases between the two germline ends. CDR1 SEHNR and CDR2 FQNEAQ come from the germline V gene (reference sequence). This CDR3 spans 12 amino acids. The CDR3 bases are TGTGCCAGCAGCTTAGGCCAGGTTGAAGCTTTCTTT. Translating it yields CASSLGQVEAFF. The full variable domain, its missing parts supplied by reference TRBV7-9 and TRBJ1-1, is DTGVSQNPRHKITKRGQNVTFRCDPISEHNRLYWYRQTLGQGPEFLTYFQNEAQLEKSRLLSDRFSAERPKGSFSTLEIQRTEQGDSAMYLCASSLGQVEAFFGQGTRLTVV.

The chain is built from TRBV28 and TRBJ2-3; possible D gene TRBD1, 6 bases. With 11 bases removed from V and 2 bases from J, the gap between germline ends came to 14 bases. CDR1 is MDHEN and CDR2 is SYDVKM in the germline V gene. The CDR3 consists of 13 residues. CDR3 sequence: CAGGQGNTDTQYF. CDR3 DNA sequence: TGTGCCGGGGGCCAGGGGAACACAGATACGCAGTATTTT.

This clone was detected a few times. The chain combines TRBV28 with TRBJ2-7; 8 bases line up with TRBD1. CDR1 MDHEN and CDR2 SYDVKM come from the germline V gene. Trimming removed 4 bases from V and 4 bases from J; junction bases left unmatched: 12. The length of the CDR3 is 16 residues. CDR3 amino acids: CASSYIMTGDRYEQYF. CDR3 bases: TGTGCCAGCAGTTACATAATGACAGGGGACCGTTACGAGCAGTACTTC.

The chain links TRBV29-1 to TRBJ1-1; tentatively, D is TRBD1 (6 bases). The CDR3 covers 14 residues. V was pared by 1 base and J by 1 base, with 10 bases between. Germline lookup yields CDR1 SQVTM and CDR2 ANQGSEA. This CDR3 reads CSVEVRGQNTEAFF. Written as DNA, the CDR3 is TGCAGCGTTGAAGTTAGGGGACAGAACACTGAAGCTTTCTTT.

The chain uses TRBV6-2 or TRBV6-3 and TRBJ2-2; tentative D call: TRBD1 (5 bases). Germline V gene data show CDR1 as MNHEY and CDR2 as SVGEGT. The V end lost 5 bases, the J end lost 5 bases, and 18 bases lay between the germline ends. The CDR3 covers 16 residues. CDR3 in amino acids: CASSIAVGARTGELFF. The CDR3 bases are TGTGCCAGCAGTATAGCCGTTGGGGCTAGAACCGGGGAGCTGTTTTTT.

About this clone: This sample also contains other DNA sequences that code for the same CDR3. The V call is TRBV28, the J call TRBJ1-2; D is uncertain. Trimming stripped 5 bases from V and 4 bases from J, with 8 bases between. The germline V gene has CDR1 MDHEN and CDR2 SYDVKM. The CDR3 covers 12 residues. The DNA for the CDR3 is TGTGCCAGCAGTCTGACTGTCTATGGCTACACCTTC. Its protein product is CASSLTVYGYTF.

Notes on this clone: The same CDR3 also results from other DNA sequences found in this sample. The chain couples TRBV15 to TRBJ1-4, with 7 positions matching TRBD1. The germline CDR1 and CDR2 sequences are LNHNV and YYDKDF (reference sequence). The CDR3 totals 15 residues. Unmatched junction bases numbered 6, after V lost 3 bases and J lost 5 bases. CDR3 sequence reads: CATSRAGTENEKLFF. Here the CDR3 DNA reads TGTGCCACCAGCAGGGCCGGGACAGAGAATGAAAAACTGTTTTTT.

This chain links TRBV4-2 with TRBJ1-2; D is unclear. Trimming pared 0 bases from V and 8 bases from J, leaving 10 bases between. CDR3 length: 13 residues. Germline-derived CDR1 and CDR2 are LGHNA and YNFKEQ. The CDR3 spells CASSQDLRSGYTF. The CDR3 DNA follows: TGTGCCAGCAGCCAAGATCTCCGGTCAGGCTACACCTTC.

CDR3 bases: TGTGCCAGCAGTCGGACAGTATCGAGAGGAAACACCATATATTTT. Encoded protein: CASSRTVSRGNTIYF. The rearrangement links TRBV6-2 or TRBV6-3 to TRBJ1-3, with D perhaps TRBD1 (6 bases). With 5 bases removed from V and 4 bases from J, the gap between germline ends came to 15 bases. Germline values: CDR1 MNHEY, CDR2 SVGEGT. The CDR3 contains 15 residues.

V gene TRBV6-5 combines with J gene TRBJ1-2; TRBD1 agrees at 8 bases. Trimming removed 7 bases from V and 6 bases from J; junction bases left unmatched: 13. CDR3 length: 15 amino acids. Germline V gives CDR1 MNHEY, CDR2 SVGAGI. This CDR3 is CASTLRTGIMNGYTF. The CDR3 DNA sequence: TGTGCCAGCACCCTTAGGACAGGGATAATGAATGGCTACACCTTC.

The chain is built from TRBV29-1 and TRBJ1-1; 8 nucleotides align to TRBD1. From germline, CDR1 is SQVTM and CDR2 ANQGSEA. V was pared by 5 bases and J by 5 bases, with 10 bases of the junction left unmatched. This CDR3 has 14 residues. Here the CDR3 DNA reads TGCAGCGTTCACTACTCCAGGGGGCAGACTGAAGCTTTCTTT. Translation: CSVHYSRGQTEAFF.

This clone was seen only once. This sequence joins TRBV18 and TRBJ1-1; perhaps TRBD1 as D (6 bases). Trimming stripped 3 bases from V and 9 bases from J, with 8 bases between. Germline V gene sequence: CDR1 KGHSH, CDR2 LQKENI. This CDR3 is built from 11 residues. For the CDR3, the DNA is TGTGCCAGCTCACCGCGGGGGCAAGCTTTCTTT. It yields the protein CASSPRGQAFF.

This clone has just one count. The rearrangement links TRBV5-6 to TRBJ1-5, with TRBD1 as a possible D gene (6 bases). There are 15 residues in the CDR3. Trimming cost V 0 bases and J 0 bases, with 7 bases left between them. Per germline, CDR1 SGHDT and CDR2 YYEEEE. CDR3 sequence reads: CASSLGDTSNQPQHF. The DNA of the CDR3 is TGTGCCAGCAGCTTGGGGGACACTAGCAATCAGCCCCAGCATTTT.

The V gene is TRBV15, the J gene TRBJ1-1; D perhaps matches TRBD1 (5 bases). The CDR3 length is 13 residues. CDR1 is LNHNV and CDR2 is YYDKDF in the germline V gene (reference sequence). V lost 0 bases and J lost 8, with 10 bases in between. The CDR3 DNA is TGTGCCACCAGCAGAGACGGGGCGGGAGAAGCTTTCTTT. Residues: CATSRDGAGEAFF.

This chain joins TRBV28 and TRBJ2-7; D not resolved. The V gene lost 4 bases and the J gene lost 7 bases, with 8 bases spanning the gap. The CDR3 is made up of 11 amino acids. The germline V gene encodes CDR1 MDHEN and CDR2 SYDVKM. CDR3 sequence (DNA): TGTGCCAGCAGTTCTATTACGGAGCAGTACTTC. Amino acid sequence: CASSSITEQYF. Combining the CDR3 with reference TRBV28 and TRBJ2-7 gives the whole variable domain DVKVTQSSRYLVKRTGEKVFLECVQDMDHENMFWYRQDPGLGLRLIYFSYDVKMKEKGDIPEGYSVSREKKERFSLILESASTNQTSMYLCASSSITEQYFGPGTRLTVT.